A single sample gave rise to the 15 T cell receptor beta chains below, sequenced in a study of CD8 T cells in ankylosing spondylitis. TCRdb passed the 5' RACE reads through MiXCR, listing each CDR3 protein once. The repertoire holds 36,000 or so distinct CDR3 sequences, with 6% as singletons. The sample was blood, either unsorted or a sorted T cell fraction (not recorded which). The receptors come from a male donor with ankylosing spondylitis or in good health (not recorded which).

A word on this clonotype: A much more abundant neighbour one base away suggests this may be a read error. This rearrangement joins TRBV27 to TRBJ2-7, with 8 bases that match TRBD2. V shed 6 bases, J shed 4 bases, and the junction held 5 bases outside the gene matches. There are 13 residues in the CDR3. CDR1 and CDR2 (germline): MNHEY, SMNVEV (reference sequence). The CDR3 reads CASSAGTRYEQYF. The CDR3 DNA reads TGTGCCAGCAGCGCTGGGACTAGATACGAGCAGTACTTC.

At least ten counts were recorded for this clonotype. This chain uses TRBV18 with TRBJ1-4; D is uncertain. The CDR3 loop spans 14 amino acids. Germline assignment: CDR1 KGHSH and CDR2 LQKENI. V was pared by 3 bases and J by 8 bases, with 13 bases between. The CDR3 region is CASSPTAGGEKLFF. CDR3 nucleotides: TGTGCCAGCTCACCTACGGCCGGAGGGGAAAAACTGTTTTTT.

In its sample, this clonotype was seen many times. V usage is TRBV7-9 and J usage is TRBJ2-1; TRBD2 matches at 10 bases. The CDR3 spans 17 residues. Unmatched junction bases numbered 6, after V lost 4 bases and J lost 0 bases. The germline V gene has CDR1 SEHNR and CDR2 FQNEAQ (reference sequence). This CDR3 is CASSSTSGSYSYNEQFF. DNA for the CDR3: TGTGCCAGCAGCTCGACTAGCGGGTCCTACTCCTACAATGAGCAGTTCTTC. The full variable domain, with the rest looked up from reference TRBV7-9 and TRBJ2-1, is DTGVSQNPRHKITKRGQNVTFRCDPISEHNRLYWYRQTLGQGPEFLTYFQNEAQLEKSRLLSDRFSAERPKGSFSTLEIQRTEQGDSAMYLCASSSTSGSYSYNEQFFGPGTRLTVL.

This clonotype was counted many times. The chain carries TRBV7-8 and TRBJ1-5; D may be TRBD1 (5 bases). Germline-derived CDR1 and CDR2 are SGHVS and FQNEAQ. The CDR3 loop spans 14 amino acids. Trimming shortened V by 3 bases and J by 6 bases, and 12 bases separated the two germline ends. The DNA for the CDR3 is TGTGCCAGCAGCTTTGGGGGGAGGGGTCAGCCCCAGCATTTT. It encodes CASSFGGRGQPQHF.

This clonotype was seen repeatedly, ten times or more. CDR3 bases: TGTGCCAGCAGCTTAGCGAGGAAGGGACTAGCGGGGGGCCGTGCAGATACGCAGTATTTT. Its translation: CASSLARKGLAGGRADTQYF. The J gene is TRBJ2-3, the V gene TRBV7-8; 15 bases are a match to TRBD2. The CDR3 sequence is 20 residues long. V shed 0 bases and J 4 bases; nucleotides not matched to a gene: 11. CDR1 is SGHVS and CDR2 is FQNEAQ in the germline V gene. Using reference TRBV7-8 and TRBJ2-3 for the parts outside the CDR3, the full variable domain is GAGVSQSPRYKVAKRGQDVALRCDPISGHVSLFWYQQALGQGPEFLTYFQNEAQLDKSGLPSDRFFAERPEGSVSTLKIQRTQQEDSAVYLCASSLARKGLAGGRADTQYFGPGTRLTVL.

This clonotype was recorded many times. The chain has TRBV20-1 and TRBJ2-5, with D possibly TRBD2 on 5 matching bases. Trimming left V 3 bases short and J 5 bases short, with 10 bases between. The CDR3 has 12 amino acids. From germline, CDR1 is DFQATT and CDR2 SNEGSKA (reference sequence). CDR3 coding DNA: TGCAGTGCTAGGGAGGTTCGGGAGACCCAGTACTTC. Protein product: CSAREVRETQYF.

This sequence joins TRBV10-3 and TRBJ2-1; 8 bases are shared with TRBD2. The V gene's germline CDR1 is ENHRY and CDR2 SYGVKD. CDR3 size: 17 residues. The trim removed 2 bases at V and 8 bases at J, leaving 14 bases unmatched. CDR3 residues: CAISETRRVREVDEQFF. CDR3 DNA: TGTGCCATCAGTGAGACCCGGAGGGTGCGGGAGGTAGATGAGCAGTTCTTC.

This clonotype was observed at least ten times. The chain links TRBV20-1 to TRBJ2-7, with TRBD1 matching over 8 bases. Germline CDR1 is DFQATT and CDR2 is SNEGSKA (reference sequence). The CDR3 covers 15 residues. V lost 6 bases and J lost 7; bases outside the gene matches: 17. For the CDR3, the DNA is TGCAGTGCCCCGTTACCGGGACAGGCCCTAATTGAGCAGTACTTC. Encoded protein: CSAPLPGQALIEQYF.

This clonotype was recorded at least ten times. The chain carries TRBV5-1 and TRBJ2-2; no clear D. The CDR3 totals 16 residues. V gave up 0 bases and J gave up 3 bases, with 12 bases separating them. From germline, CDR1 is SGHRS and CDR2 YFSETQ. As DNA, the CDR3 is TGCGCCAGCAGCTTGGCCTTCTCTTCTGACACCGGGGAGCTGTTTTTT. This codes for CASSLAFSSDTGELFF.

There are many counts of this clonotype. The chain combines TRBV5-1 with TRBJ2-3; D gene unclear. This CDR3 is built from 17 residues. CDR1 is SGHRS and CDR2 is YFSETQ in the germline V gene. Between the trimmed V and J ends, which lost 4 bases and 2 bases, there was a span of 20 bases. CDR3 amino acids: CASSPQPARGITDTQYF. The CDR3 DNA sequence: TGCGCCAGCAGCCCTCAACCGGCCCGTGGTATCACAGATACGCAGTATTTT.

This clonotype occurred many times. The chain uses TRBV29-1 and TRBJ2-7; 8 bases line up with TRBD1. CDR1 and CDR2 from the germline V gene are SQVTM and ANQGSEA. This CDR3 is 13 amino acids long. V trimming: 7 bases; J trimming: 4 bases; junction bases outside the gene matches: 9. CDR3 coding DNA: TGCAGCGCCCAAACCACAGGGGGATACGAGCAGTACTTC. It is translated as CSAQTTGGYEQYF.

This clonotype was seen many times. The chain employs TRBV12-3 or TRBV12-4 and TRBJ1-2, with D perhaps matching TRBD1 (6 bases). The CDR3 totals 12 residues. Between the trimmed V and J ends, which lost 3 bases and 8 bases, there was a span of 10 bases. CDR3 protein: CASSFTGNGYTF. In nucleotides, the CDR3 is TGTGCCAGCAGTTTCACAGGGAACGGCTACACCTTC.

This clonotype was seen at least ten times. V is TRBV19 and J is TRBJ1-5; D is unclear. The CDR3 totals 16 residues. Germline assignment: CDR1 LNHDA and CDR2 SQIVND (reference sequence). Trimming took off 5 bases at V and 0 bases at J, with 14 bases between the two ends. Here the CDR3 DNA reads TGTGCCAGTAGTTTCTGGGCCGGGGATAGCAATCAGCCCCAGCATTTT. Encoded protein: CASSFWAGDSNQPQHF.

In DNA, the CDR3 is TGCAGTGCAAACCGACAGGGGGCGACAGATACGCAGTATTTT. Translation: CSANRQGATDTQYF. This sequence joins TRBV20-1 and TRBJ2-3; 10 bases are shared with TRBD1. This CDR3 has 14 amino acids. The ends lost 6 bases at V and 3 bases at J; junction bases unmatched: 6. Germline V gene sequence: CDR1 DFQATT, CDR2 SNEGSKA (reference sequence).

In this sample, this clonotype turned up many times. The chain is built from TRBV12-3 or TRBV12-4 and TRBJ1-5, with unresolved D. The CDR3 loop spans 13 amino acids. Trimming cost V 3 bases and J 4 bases, with 7 bases left between them. For the CDR3, the DNA is TGTGCCAGCAGTTTTGAGGGTAATCAGCCCCAGCATTTT. Translating it yields CASSFEGNQPQHF.